This TCR beta chain was sequenced for a study of technical replicates of blood from several donors. This clone came up once. Produced via immunoSEQ multiplex PCR; TCRdb's table is partial and in-frame only. The sample holds tens of thousands of clones, around 90% seen once. From germline, CDR1 is SGHRS and CDR2 YFSETQ. The CDR3 totals 14 residues. With 1 base removed from V and 5 bases from J, the gap between germline ends came to 12 bases. Sequenced: T cells isolated from PBMCs. The V and J genes are TRBV5-1 and TRBJ2-5; D is uncertain. The clonotype was recovered from a human donor in good health. CDR3 coding DNA: TGCGCCAGCAGCTTGTGGGTGTTGGAGGAGACCCAGTACTTC. Its protein product is CASSLWVLEETQYF.